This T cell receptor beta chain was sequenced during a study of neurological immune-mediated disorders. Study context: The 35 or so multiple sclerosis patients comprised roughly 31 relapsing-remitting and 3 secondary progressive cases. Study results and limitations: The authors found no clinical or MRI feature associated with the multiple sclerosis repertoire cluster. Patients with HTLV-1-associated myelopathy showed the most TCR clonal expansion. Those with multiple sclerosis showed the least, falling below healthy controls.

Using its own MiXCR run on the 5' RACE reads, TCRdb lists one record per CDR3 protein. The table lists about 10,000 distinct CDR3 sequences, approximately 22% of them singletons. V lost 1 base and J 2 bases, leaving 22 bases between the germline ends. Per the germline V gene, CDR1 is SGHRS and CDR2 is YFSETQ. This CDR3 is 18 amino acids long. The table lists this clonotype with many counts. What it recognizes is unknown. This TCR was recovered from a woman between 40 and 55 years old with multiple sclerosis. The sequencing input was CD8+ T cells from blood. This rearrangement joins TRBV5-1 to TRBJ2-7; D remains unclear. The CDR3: CASSLMDNQYPLPYEQYF. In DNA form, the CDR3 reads TGCGCCAGCAGCTTGATGGATAATCAATATCCCCTCCCCTACGAGCAGTACTTC.